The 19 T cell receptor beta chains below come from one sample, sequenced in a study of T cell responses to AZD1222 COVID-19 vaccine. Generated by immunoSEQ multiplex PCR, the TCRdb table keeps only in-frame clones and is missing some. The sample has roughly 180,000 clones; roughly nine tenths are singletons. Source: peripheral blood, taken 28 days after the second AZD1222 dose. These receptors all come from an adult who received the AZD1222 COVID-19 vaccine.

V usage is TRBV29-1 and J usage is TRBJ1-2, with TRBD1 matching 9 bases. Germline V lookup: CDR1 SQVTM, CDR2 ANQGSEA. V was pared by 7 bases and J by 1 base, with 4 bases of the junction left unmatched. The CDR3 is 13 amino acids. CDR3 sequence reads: CSARTGDNYGYTF. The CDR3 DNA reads TGCAGCGCCCGGACAGGGGATAACTATGGCTACACCTTC.

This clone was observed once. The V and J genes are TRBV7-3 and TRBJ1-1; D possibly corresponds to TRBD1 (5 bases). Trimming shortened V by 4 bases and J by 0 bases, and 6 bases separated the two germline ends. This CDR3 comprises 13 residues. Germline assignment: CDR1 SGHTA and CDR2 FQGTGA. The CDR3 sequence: CASSSGLNTEAFF. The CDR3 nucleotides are TGTGCCAGCAGCTCAGGGTTGAACACTGAAGCTTTCTTT.

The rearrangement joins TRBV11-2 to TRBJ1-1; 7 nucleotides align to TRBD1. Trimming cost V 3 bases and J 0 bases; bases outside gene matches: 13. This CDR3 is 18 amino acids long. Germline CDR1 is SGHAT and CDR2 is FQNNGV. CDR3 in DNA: TGTGCCAGCAGCTTTACCCCCCTCCAGGGGGGCATGAACACTGAAGCTTTCTTT. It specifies CASSFTPLQGGMNTEAFF.

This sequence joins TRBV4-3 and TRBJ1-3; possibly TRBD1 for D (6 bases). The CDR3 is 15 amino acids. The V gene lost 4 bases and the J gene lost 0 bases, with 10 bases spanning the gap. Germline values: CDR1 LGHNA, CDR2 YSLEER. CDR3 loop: CASSPDSTSGNTIYF. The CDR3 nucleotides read TGCGCCAGCAGCCCGGACAGTACCTCTGGAAACACCATATATTTT.

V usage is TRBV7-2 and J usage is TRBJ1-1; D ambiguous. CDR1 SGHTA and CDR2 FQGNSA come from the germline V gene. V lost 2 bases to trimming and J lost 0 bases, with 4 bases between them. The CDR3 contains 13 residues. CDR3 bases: TGTGCCAGCAGCTTAATCGTGAACACTGAAGCTTTCTTT. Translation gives CASSLIVNTEAFF.

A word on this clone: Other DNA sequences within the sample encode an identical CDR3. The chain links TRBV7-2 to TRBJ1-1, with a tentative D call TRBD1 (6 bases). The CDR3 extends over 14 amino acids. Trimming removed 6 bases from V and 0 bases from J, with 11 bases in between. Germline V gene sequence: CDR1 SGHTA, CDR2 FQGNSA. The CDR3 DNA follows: TGTGCCAGCAGTTTGGGACAACTGAACACTGAAGCTTTCTTT. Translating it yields CASSLGQLNTEAFF.

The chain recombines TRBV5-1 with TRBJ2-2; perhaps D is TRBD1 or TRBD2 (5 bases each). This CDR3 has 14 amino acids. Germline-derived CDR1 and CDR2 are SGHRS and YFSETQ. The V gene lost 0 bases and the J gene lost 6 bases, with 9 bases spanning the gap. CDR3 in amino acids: CASSLALGAGELFF. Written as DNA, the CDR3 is TGCGCCAGCAGCTTGGCCCTGGGGGCCGGGGAGCTGTTTTTT.

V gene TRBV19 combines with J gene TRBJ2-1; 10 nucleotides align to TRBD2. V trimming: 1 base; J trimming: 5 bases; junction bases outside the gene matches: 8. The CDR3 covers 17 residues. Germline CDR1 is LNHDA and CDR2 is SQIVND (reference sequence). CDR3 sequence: CASSIAPLAGTHNEQFF. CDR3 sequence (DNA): TGTGCCAGTAGTATAGCCCCACTAGCGGGGACGCACAATGAGCAGTTCTTC.

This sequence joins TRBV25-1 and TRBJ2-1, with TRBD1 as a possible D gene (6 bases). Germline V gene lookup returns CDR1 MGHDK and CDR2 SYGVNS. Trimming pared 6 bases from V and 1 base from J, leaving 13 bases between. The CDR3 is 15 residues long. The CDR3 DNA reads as TGTGCCAGCAGCGCAACAGGGTTATCCTACAATGAGCAGTTCTTC. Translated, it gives CASSATGLSYNEQFF.

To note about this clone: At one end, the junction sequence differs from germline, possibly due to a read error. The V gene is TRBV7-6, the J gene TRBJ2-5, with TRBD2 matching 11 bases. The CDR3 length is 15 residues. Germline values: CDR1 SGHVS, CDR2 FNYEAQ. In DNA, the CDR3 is TGTGCCAGCAGCTTTCTAGCGGGGGGACAAGGGACCCAGTACTTC. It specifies CASSFLAGGQGTQYF.

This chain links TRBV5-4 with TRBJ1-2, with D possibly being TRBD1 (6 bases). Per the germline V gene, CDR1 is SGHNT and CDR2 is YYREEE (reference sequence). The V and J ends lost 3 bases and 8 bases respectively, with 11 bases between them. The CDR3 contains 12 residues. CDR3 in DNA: TGTGCCAGCAGCTCGGGGGGCCCCGGCTACACCTTC. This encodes CASSSGGPGYTF.

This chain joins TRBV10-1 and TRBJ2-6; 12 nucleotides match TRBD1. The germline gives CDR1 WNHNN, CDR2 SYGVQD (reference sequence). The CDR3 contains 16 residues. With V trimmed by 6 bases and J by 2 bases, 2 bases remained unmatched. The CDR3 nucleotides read TGCGCCAGCAGAGGGACAGGGGGCGCTGGGGCCAACGTCCTGACTTTC. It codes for CASRGTGGAGANVLTF.

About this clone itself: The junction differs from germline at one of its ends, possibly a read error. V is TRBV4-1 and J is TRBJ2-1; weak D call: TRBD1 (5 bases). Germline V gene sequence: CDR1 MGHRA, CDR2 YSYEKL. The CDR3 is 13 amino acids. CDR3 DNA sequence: TGCGCCAGCAGTCAAGACAGCTACAATGAGCAGTTCTTC. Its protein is CASSQDSYNEQFF.

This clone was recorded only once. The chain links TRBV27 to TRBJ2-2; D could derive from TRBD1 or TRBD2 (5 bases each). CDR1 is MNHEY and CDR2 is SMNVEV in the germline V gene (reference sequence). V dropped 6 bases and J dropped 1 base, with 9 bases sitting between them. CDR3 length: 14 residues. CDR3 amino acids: CASRGTLNTGELFF. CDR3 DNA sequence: TGTGCCAGCAGGGGGACCTTGAACACCGGGGAGCTGTTTTTT.

CDR3 DNA sequence: TGTGCCTGGAGTGGGGGGAACGGGGAGACCCAGTACTTC. Translating gives CAWSGGNGETQYF. The J gene is TRBJ2-5, the V gene TRBV30; D tentatively fits TRBD1 or TRBD2 (5 bases each). V was shortened by 1 base and J by 5 bases, with 11 bases between the two germline ends. Per the germline V gene, CDR1 is GTSNPN and CDR2 is SVGIG (reference sequence). This CDR3 has 13 residues.

In DNA, the CDR3 is TGTGCCAGTTACGGACAGAAGAACACTGAAGCTTTCTTT. It encodes CASYGQKNTEAFF. This rearrangement joins TRBV19 to TRBJ1-1; maybe TRBD1 (6 bases). Germline assignment: CDR1 LNHDA and CDR2 SQIVND (reference sequence). The CDR3 is 13 residues long. The V and J ends lost 8 bases and 1 base respectively, with 11 bases between them.

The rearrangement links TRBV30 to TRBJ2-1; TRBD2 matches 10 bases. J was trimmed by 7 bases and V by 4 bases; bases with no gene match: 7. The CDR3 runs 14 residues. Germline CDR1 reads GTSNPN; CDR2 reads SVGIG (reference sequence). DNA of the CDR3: TGTGCCTGGATTTTAGCGGGGGGAGGGAATGAGCAGTTCTTC. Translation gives CAWILAGGGNEQFF. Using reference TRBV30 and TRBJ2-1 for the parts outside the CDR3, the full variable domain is SQTIHQWPATLVQPVGSPLSLECTVEGTSNPNLYWYRQAAGRGLQLLFYSVGIGQISSEVPQNLSASRPQDRQFILSSKKLLLSDSGFYLCAWILAGGGNEQFFGPGTRLTVL.

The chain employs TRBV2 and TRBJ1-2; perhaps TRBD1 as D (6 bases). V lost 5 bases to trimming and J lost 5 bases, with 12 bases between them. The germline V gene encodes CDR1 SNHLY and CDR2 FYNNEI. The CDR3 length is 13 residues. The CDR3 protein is CASSPGAGYGYTF. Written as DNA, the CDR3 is TGTGCCAGCAGTCCGGGGGCAGGATATGGCTACACCTTC.

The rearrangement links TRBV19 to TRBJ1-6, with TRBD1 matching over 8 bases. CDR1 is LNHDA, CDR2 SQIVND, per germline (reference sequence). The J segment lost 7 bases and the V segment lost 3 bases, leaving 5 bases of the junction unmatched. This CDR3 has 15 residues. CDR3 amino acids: CASSIDRGGNSPLHF. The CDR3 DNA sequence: TGTGCCAGTAGTATCGACAGGGGAGGGAATTCACCCCTCCACTTT.